Listed below are T cell receptor beta chains from one sample, sequenced in a study of blood T cell repertoires in COVID-19. The method was immunoSEQ multiplex PCR; TCRdb's version includes in-frame clones alone and lacks a portion of them. The data contain hundreds of thousands of clones, over 75% of them seen just once; the ten biggest clones take up roughly 1.1%. Material: PBMCs or T cells enriched from blood (not recorded which). Receptor source: a man aged 25-40 years who had recovered from COVID-19. Both conserved end residues are part of each CDR3. The order of the fields is CDR3 protein, CDR3 DNA, J gene, clone size, V gene, D gene. A D gene is named only where the DNA matches it firmly. Size tells how often a clone was seen (once, few, many) or the class of an expanded clone, and some rows leave it out.

CASTREAKNIQYF,TGTGCCAGCACTAGGGAGGCCAAAAACATTCAGTACTTC,TRBJ2-4,NA,TRBV28,NA
CAVAPSDRGQTEAFF,TGTGCCGTCGCACCTTCAGACAGGGGGCAAACTGAAGCTTTCTTT,TRBJ1-1,NA,TRBV10-3,TRBD1
CASSPRGATQNYGYTF,TGTGCCAGCAGTCCTCGGGGGGCGACCCAAAACTATGGCTACACCTTC,TRBJ1-2,NA,TRBV28,NA
CASSRDRLNTEAFF,TGTGCCAGCAGCCGGGACAGGCTCAACACTGAAGCTTTCTTT,TRBJ1-1,NA,TRBV6-5,TRBD1
CAWNRAMVEAFF,TGTGCCTGGAACAGGGCGATGGTAGAAGCTTTCTTT,TRBJ1-1,NA,TRBV30,NA
CASRRQGNTEAFF,TGCGCCAGCAGACGACAGGGAAACACTGAAGCTTTCTTT,TRBJ1-1,NA,TRBV5-1,TRBD1
CASGMGQGASYEQYF,TGTGCTAGTGGCATGGGACAGGGGGCTTCCTACGAGCAGTACTTC,TRBJ2-7,NA,TRBV12-5,TRBD1
CASSTLSTGGDQYF,TGTGCCAGCAGCACCTTATCGACAGGGGGGGACCAGTACTTC,TRBJ2-5,NA,TRBV13,TRBD1
CASSFGRSEEQYF,TGTGCCAGCAGTTTTGGGCGCAGTGAAGAGCAGTACTTC,TRBJ2-7,NA,TRBV28,NA
CASSQGASTQGEQFF,TGTGCCAGCAGCCAAGGGGCCTCAACCCAAGGTGAGCAGTTCTTC,TRBJ2-1,NA,TRBV3-1/TRBV3-2,NA
CASSLAGVEGEKLFF,TGCGCCAGCAGCTTGGCAGGGGTGGAAGGTGAAAAACTGTTTTTT,TRBJ1-4,NA,TRBV5-1,NA
CASSPSGSYEQYF,TGCGCCAGCAGCCCCAGCGGGAGTTACGAGCAGTACTTC,TRBJ2-7,NA,TRBV10-2,TRBD2
CASSLGSSANEKLFF,TGTGCCAGCAGCTTGGGTAGTTCGGCTAATGAAAAACTGTTTTTT,TRBJ1-4,NA,TRBV5-8,NA
CASSSTGKETQYF,TGTGCCAGCAGCTCGACAGGGAAAGAGACCCAGTACTTC,TRBJ2-5,NA,TRBV5-5,TRBD1
CASSQDSLAVYNEQFF,TGCGCCAGCAGCCAAGATAGCCTAGCGGTTTACAATGAGCAGTTCTTC,TRBJ2-1,NA,TRBV4-1,TRBD2
CASTGPPAKNIQYF,TGTGCCAGTACAGGGCCACCGGCCAAAAACATTCAGTACTTC,TRBJ2-4,NA,TRBV2,NA
CASSLGGGTEAFF,TGTGCCAGCAGTTTAGGGGGGGGCACTGAAGCTTTCTTT,TRBJ1-1,NA,TRBV27,NA
CASARDLARLNEAFF,TGTGCCAGCGCCCGCGATTTAGCCCGACTAAATGAAGCTTTCTTT,TRBJ1-1,NA,TRBV6-5,NA
CASKGAGVWNGELFF,TGTGCCAGTAAGGGGGCCGGGGTTTGGAACGGGGAGCTGTTTTTT,TRBJ2-2,once,TRBV19,TRBD1
CASSQWPNTGELFF,TGTGCCAGCAGCCAATGGCCGAACACCGGGGAGCTGTTTTTT,TRBJ2-2,once,TRBV3-1/TRBV3-2,NA
CATSVGGTEELFF,TGTGCCACCAGTGTAGGAGGCACCGAGGAGCTGTTTTTT,TRBJ2-2,NA,TRBV24-1,NA
CASSFDSGTLQSSYNEQFF,TGTGCCAGCAGTTTTGATAGCGGGACACTACAAAGCTCCTACAATGAGCAGTTCTTC,TRBJ2-1,NA,TRBV28,TRBD2
CASSMRTNNSPLHF,TGCGCCAGCAGTATGCGGACTAATAATTCACCCCTCCACTTT,TRBJ1-6,NA,TRBV5-1,NA
CAGNRGASETQYF,TGTGCCGGCAACAGGGGGGCCTCAGAGACCCAGTACTTC,TRBJ2-5,NA,TRBV28,TRBD1
CASRMDRVSSYEQYF,TGCGCCAGCAGGATGGACAGGGTGTCATCCTACGAGCAGTACTTC,TRBJ2-7,NA,TRBV4-1,TRBD1
CASSIRSRDSEQYF,TGTGCCAGCAGCATCCGAAGTAGGGACTCCGAGCAGTACTTC,TRBJ2-7,NA,TRBV7-9,NA
CASSSLRTSGRSEQFF,TGTGCCAGCAGTTCCCTCCGGACTAGCGGGAGGTCTGAGCAGTTCTTC,TRBJ2-1,NA,TRBV28,TRBD2